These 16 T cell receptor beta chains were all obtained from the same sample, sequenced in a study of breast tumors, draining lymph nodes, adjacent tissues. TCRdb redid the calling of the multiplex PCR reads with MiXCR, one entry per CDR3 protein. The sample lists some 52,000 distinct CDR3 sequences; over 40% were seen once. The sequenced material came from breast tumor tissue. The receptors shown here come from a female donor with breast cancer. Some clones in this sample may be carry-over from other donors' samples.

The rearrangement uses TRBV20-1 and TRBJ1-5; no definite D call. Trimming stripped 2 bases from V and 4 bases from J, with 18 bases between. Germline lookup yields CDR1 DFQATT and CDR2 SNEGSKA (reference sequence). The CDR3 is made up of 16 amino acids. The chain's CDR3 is CSARSGTVGGNQPQHF. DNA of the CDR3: TGCAGTGCTAGAAGTGGTACAGTGGGAGGGAATCAGCCCCAGCATTTT.

Written as DNA, the CDR3 is TGTGCCAGTAGTATGATTGAAAGGGATCAAGGCTACACCTTC. This gives the protein CASSMIERDQGYTF. V gene TRBV19 combines with J gene TRBJ1-2, with D hard to call. CDR1 LNHDA and CDR2 SQIVND come from the germline V gene (reference sequence). The CDR3 runs to 14 residues. Trimming left V 3 bases short and J 8 bases short, with 16 bases between.

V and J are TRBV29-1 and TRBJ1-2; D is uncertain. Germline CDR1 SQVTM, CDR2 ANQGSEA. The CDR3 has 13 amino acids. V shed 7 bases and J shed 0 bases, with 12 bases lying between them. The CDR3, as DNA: TGCAGCGCGGTCACCAACACTAACTATGGCTACACCTTC. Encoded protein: CSAVTNTNYGYTF.

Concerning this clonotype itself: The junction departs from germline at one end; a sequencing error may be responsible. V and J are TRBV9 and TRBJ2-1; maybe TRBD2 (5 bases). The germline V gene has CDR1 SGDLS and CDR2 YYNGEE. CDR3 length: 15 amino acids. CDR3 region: CASGVTWETYNEQFF. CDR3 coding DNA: TGTGCCAGCGGCGTGACATGGGAGACCTACAATGAGCAGTTCTTC.

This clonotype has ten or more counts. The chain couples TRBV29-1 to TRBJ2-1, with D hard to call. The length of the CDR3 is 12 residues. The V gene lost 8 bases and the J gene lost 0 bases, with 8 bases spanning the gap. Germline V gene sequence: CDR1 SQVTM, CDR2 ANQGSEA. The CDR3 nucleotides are TGCAGCTTCACCTTCTCCTACAATGAGCAGTTCTTC. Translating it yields CSFTFSYNEQFF.

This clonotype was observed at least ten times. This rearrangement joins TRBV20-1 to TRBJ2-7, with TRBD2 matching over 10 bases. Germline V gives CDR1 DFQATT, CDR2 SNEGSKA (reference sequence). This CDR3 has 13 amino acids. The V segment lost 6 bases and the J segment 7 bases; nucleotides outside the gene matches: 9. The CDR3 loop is CSAILAGAEEQYF. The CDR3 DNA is TGCAGTGCGATCCTAGCGGGAGCTGAAGAGCAGTACTTC.

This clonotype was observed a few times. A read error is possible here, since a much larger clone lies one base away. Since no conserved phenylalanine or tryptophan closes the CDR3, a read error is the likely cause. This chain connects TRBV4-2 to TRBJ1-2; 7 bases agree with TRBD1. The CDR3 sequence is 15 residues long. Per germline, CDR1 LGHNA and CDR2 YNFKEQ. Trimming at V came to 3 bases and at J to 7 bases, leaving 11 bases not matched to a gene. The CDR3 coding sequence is TGTGCCAGCAGCCAGGGGGGACAGAGTACGGGTGGCTACACCCTC. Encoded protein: CASSQGGQSTGGYTL.

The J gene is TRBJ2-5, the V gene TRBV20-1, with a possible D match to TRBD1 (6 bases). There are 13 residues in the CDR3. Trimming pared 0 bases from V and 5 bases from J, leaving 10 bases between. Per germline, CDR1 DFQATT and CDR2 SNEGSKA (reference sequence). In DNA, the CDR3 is TGCAGTGCTAGAGATGCGCAGGGGGAGACCCAGTACTTC. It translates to CSARDAQGETQYF.

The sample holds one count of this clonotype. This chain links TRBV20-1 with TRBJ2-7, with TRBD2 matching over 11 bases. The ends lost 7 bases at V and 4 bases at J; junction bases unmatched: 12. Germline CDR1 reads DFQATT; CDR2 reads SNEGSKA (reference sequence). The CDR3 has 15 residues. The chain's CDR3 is CSVEPGLAERYEQYF. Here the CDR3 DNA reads TGCAGTGTTGAACCGGGACTAGCGGAAAGGTACGAGCAGTACTTC.

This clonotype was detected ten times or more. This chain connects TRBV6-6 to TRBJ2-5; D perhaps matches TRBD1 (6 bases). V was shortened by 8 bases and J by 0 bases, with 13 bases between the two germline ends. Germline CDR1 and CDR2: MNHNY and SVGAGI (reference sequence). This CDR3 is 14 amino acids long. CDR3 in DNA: TGTGCCAGCGGCAGGACAGAGTACCAAGAGACCCAGTACTTC. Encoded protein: CASGRTEYQETQYF.

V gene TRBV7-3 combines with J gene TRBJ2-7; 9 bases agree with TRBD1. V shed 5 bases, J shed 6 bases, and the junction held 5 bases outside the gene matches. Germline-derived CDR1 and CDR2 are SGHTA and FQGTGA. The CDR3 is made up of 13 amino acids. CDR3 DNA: TGTGCCAGCAGCGCACAGGGGGCGGGCGAGCAGTACTTC. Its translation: CASSAQGAGEQYF.

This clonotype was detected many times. The CDR3, as DNA: TGTGCCGAACAGGGGACGTTAGCCAAAAACATTCAGTACTTC. Translating it yields CAEQGTLAKNIQYF. V usage is TRBV30 and J usage is TRBJ2-4; 7 bases line up with TRBD1. CDR3 length: 14 amino acids. Germline V CDR1 and CDR2: GTSNPN, SVGIG (reference sequence). The ends lost 8 bases at V and 0 bases at J; junction bases unmatched: 7.

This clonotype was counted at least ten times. CDR3 residues: CASSVQVMYQPQHF. CDR3 sequence (DNA): TGTGCCAGCAGTGTACAGGTTATGTATCAGCCCCAGCATTTT. The chain employs TRBV28 and TRBJ1-5; tentative D call: TRBD1 (5 bases). The V end was cut by 5 bases, the J end by 5 bases, with 13 bases between. This CDR3 spans 14 amino acids. Germline V gene sequence: CDR1 MDHEN, CDR2 SYDVKM.

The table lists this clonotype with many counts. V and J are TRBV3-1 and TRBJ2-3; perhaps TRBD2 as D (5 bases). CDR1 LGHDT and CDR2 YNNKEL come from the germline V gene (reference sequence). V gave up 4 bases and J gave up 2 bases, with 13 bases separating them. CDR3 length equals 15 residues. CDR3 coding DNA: TGTGCCAGCAGCCTGACTCAACTAGTCACAGATACGCAGTATTTT. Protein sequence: CASSLTQLVTDTQYF.

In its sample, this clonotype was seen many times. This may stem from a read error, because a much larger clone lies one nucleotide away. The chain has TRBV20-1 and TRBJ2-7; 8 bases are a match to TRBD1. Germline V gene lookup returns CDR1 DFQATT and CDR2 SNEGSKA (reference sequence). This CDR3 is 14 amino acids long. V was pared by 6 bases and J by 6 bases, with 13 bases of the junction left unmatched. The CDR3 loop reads CSALGTGGASEQYF. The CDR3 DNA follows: TGCAGTGCCCTCGGGACAGGTGGGGCCTCCGAGCAGTACTTC.

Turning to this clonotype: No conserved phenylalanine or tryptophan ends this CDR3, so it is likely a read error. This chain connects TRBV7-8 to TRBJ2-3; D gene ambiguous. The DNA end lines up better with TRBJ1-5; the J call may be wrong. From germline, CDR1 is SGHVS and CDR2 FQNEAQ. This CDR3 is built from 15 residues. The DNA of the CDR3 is TGTGCCAGCAGCTTATACCGGAAATCGGGAGATACGCAGCATCTT. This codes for CASSLYRKSGDTQHL.